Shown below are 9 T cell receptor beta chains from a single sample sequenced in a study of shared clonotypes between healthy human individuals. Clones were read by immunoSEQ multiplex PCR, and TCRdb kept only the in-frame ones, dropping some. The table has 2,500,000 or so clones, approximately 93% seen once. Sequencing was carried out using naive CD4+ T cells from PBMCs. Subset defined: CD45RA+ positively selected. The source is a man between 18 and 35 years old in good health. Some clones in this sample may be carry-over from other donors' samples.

The CDR3 DNA is TGTGCCAGCAGTAGCATCCTCGGACGCGGACACAATGAGCAGTTCTTC. Translated: CASSSILGRGHNEQFF. This sequence joins TRBV28 and TRBJ2-1, with no clear D. CDR3 length equals 16 residues. Germline values: CDR1 MDHEN, CDR2 SYDVKM. Trimming pared 5 bases from V and 5 bases from J, leaving 19 bases between.

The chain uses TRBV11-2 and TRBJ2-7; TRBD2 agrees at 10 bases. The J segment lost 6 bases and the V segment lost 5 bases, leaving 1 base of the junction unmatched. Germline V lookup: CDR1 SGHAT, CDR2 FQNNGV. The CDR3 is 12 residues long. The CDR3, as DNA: TGTGCCAGCAGCCAGCGGGGGGGCGAGCAGTACTTC. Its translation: CASSQRGGEQYF. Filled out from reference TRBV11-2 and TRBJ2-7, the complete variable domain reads EAGVAQSPRYKIIEKRQSVAFWCNPISGHATLYWYQQILGQGPKLLIQFQNNGVVDDSQLPKDRFSAERLKGVDSTLKIQPAKLEDSAVYLCASSQRGGEQYFGPGTRLTVT.

Written as DNA, the CDR3 is TGTGCCTGGACCGGGGGGACAACCTCCTACAATGAGCAGTTCTTC. It translates to CAWTGGTTSYNEQFF. The rearrangement uses TRBV30 and TRBJ2-1, with D perhaps matching TRBD2 (7 bases). The V gene's germline CDR1 is GTSNPN and CDR2 SVGIG (reference sequence). There are 15 residues in the CDR3. The V end lost 4 bases, the J end lost 0 bases, and 13 bases lay between the germline ends.

CDR3 in amino acids: CASLQGYTDTQYF. In nucleotides, the CDR3 is TGTGCCAGCCTACAGGGCTACACAGATACGCAGTATTTT. The chain links TRBV7-2 to TRBJ2-3; TRBD1 is a possible D gene (6 bases). Trimming stripped 8 bases from V and 2 bases from J, with 11 bases between. The V gene's germline CDR1 is SGHTA and CDR2 FQGNSA. CDR3 length equals 13 residues.

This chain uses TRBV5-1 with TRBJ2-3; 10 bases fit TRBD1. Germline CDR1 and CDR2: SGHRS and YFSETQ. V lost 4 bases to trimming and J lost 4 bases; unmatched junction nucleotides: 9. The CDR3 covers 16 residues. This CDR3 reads CASSLDRGPGADTQYF. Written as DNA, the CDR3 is TGCGCCAGCAGCCTAGACAGGGGGCCCGGCGCAGATACGCAGTATTTT.

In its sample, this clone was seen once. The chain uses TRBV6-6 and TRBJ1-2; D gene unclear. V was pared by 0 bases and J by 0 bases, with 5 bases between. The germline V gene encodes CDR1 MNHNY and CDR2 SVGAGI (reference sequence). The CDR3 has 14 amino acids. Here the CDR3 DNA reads TGTGCCAGCAGTTACTCGATATCTAACTATGGCTACACCTTC. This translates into CASSYSISNYGYTF.

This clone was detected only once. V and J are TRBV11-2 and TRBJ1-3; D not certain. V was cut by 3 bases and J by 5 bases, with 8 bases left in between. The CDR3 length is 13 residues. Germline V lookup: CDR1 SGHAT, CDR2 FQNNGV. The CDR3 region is CASSFVDRNTIYF. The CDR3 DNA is TGTGCCAGCAGCTTTGTGGATAGAAACACCATATATTTT.

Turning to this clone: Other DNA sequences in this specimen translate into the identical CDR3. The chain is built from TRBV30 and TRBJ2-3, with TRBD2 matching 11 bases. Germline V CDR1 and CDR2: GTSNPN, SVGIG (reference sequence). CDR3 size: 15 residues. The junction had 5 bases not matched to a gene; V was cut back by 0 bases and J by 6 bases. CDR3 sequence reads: CAWSVLAGAGDTQYF. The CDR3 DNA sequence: TGTGCCTGGAGTGTACTAGCGGGAGCAGGGGATACGCAGTATTTT.

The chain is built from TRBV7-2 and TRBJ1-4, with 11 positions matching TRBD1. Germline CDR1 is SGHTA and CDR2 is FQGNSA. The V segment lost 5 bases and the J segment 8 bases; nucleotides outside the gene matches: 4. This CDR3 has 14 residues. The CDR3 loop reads CASSEDRGREKLFF. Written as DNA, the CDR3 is TGTGCCAGCAGCGAGGACAGGGGGCGCGAAAAACTGTTTTTT.